The T cell receptor beta chain described here comes from a study of T cells in Graves' hyperthyroidism and ophthalmopathy. Study overall: Peripheral blood was secured at the point of initial diagnosis, before any treatment.

Disease duration under 2 months; hyperthyroidism patients were aged 18 to 65. Exclusion followed for patients with uncontrolled infection, other autoimmune disease, pregnancy or lactation. Template material for amplifying TCR beta CDR3 regions consisted of RNA transcripts. A first-round RT-PCR of the TCR CDR3 used the HTBI primer set. TCRdb re-derived calls from the multiplex PCR reads in MiXCR, one entry per CDR3 protein. The repertoire holds around 700,000 distinct CDR3 sequences, around 20% seen once, with around 15% in the top ten. This clonotype was seen repeatedly, ten times or more. This clonotype was sampled from a woman aged 45-65 years with Graves' hyperthyroidism that later progressed to Graves' ophthalmopathy. The specimen sequenced was blood.

This CDR3 reads CASSLGTYTGELFF. The CDR3 DNA reads as TGTGCCAGCAGCTTAGGGACTTACACCGGGGAGCTGTTTTTT. The chain carries TRBV27 and TRBJ2-2; D is possibly TRBD2 (6 bases). CDR3 length: 14 amino acids. Per the germline V gene, CDR1 is MNHEY and CDR2 is SMNVEV (reference sequence). V shed 6 bases and J shed 3 bases, with 11 bases lying between them.